These 13 T cell receptor beta chains came from one sample sequenced in a study of blood T cell repertoires in COVID-19. Some clones are missing from TCRdb's copy, which holds only in-frame ones; the method was immunoSEQ multiplex PCR. This table has about 260,000 clones, about nine tenths appearing once. The sequencing sample was made of peripheral blood. Receptor source: a man aged 55 to 70 who had recovered from COVID-19.

The V and J genes are TRBV12-3 or TRBV12-4 and TRBJ2-5; unclear D gene. Trimming left V 3 bases short and J 3 bases short, with 8 bases between. The CDR3 loop spans 13 amino acids. CDR3 DNA sequence: TGTGCCAGCAGTTTGGTGGCTGAAGAGACCCAGTACTTC. Amino acid sequence: CASSLVAEETQYF.

The chain combines TRBV7-2 with TRBJ1-5; maybe TRBD1 (5 bases). The CDR3 runs to 14 residues. The ends were cut back, 7 bases at V and 2 bases at J, with 12 bases in the middle. CDR1 SGHTA and CDR2 FQGNSA come from the germline V gene. Here the CDR3 DNA reads TGTGCCAGCAACCTGGGGCAGCGCAATCAGCCCCAGCATTTT. Amino acid sequence: CASNLGQRNQPQHF.

This chain connects TRBV19 to TRBJ2-1, with 7 bases identical to TRBD1. This CDR3 is 16 amino acids long. V dropped 4 bases and J dropped 0; count of bases not matched to a gene: 6. The germline gives CDR1 LNHDA, CDR2 SQIVND (reference sequence). The CDR3 nucleotides are TGTGCCAGTAGTAGACCGGGACAGAGCTCCTACAATGAGCAGTTCTTC. It encodes CASSRPGQSSYNEQFF.

The chain joins TRBV7-9 to TRBJ1-2, with D hard to call. V lost 5 bases to trimming and J lost 0 bases, with 13 bases between them. Germline CDR1 SEHNR, CDR2 FQNEAQ (reference sequence). The CDR3 length is 15 residues. In DNA, the CDR3 is TGTGCCAGCAGCCCCGTCGGGGTTCCTAACTATGGCTACACCTTC. Residues: CASSPVGVPNYGYTF.

The chain is built from TRBV7-2 and TRBJ2-7, with 10 bases matching TRBD2. CDR1 is SGHTA and CDR2 is FQGNSA in the germline V gene. The ends lost 0 bases at V and 0 bases at J; junction bases unmatched: 11. CDR3 length equals 19 residues. The CDR3 DNA reads TGTGCCAGCAGCTTAGCGGCCCAGCGGGGGGGCCGGGGCTCCTACGAGCAGTACTTC. Its translation: CASSLAAQRGGRGSYEQYF.

The chain couples TRBV4-2 to TRBJ2-7; TRBD2 agrees at 14 bases. In germline, CDR1 is LGHNA, CDR2 YNFKEQ. The ends lost 2 bases at V and 3 bases at J; junction bases unmatched: 9. The CDR3 runs to 18 residues. CDR3 sequence (DNA): TGTGCCAGCAGCCAACTTGGACTAGCGGGGGGTAAACTCTACGAGCAGTACTTC. Protein sequence: CASSQLGLAGGKLYEQYF.

The chain links TRBV13 to TRBJ2-3, with D hard to call. Germline values: CDR1 PRHDT, CDR2 FYEKMQ (reference sequence). The CDR3 runs 13 residues. The V end lost 0 bases, the J end lost 2 bases, and 3 bases lay between the germline ends. CDR3 in DNA: TGTGCCAGCAGCTTAGGTCTCACAGATACGCAGTATTTT. It codes for CASSLGLTDTQYF.

The rearrangement links TRBV5-1 to TRBJ1-1; D gene unclear. V was trimmed by 5 bases and J by 6 bases, leaving 20 bases between them. CDR3 length equals 15 residues. Germline V gene sequence: CDR1 SGHRS, CDR2 YFSETQ. CDR3 in amino acids: CASREVGVGIAEAFF. The CDR3 DNA sequence: TGCGCCAGCAGGGAGGTCGGGGTGGGAATCGCTGAAGCTTTCTTT.

The chain has TRBV3-1 (or the pseudogene TRBV3-2) and TRBJ2-7, with TRBD1 identical over 8 bases. The V and J ends lost 4 bases and 6 bases, in that order; junction bases with no gene match: 5. The CDR3 loop spans 13 amino acids. Germline V gene data show CDR1 as LGHDT and CDR2 as YNNKEL (reference sequence). CDR3 region: CASSRTGNSEQYF. The CDR3 DNA reads as TGTGCCAGCAGCCGGACAGGGAACAGCGAGCAGTACTTC.

The chain employs TRBV10-3 and TRBJ2-2; a possible D gene is TRBD1 (6 bases). Germline lookup yields CDR1 ENHRY and CDR2 SYGVKD. Trimming removed 9 bases at V and 2 bases at J, with 13 bases between. The CDR3 is made up of 14 amino acids. The CDR3 reads CAIRDKSNTGELFF. CDR3 DNA: TGTGCCATACGGGACAAAAGTAACACCGGGGAGCTGTTTTTT.

The chain joins TRBV7-9 to TRBJ1-2; TRBD1 agrees at 8 bases. This CDR3 is built from 16 residues. Trimming at V came to 5 bases and at J to 7 bases, leaving 15 bases not matched to a gene. CDR1 and CDR2 from the germline V gene are SEHNR and FQNEAQ (reference sequence). This CDR3 is CASSHNNPGQAFGYTF. DNA of the CDR3: TGTGCCAGCAGCCACAATAATCCGGGACAGGCCTTTGGCTACACCTTC.

The V and J genes are TRBV7-2 and TRBJ2-5; D is uncertain. V was clipped by 1 base and J by 5 bases, with 11 bases between them. CDR3 length: 14 residues. Germline V gene sequence: CDR1 SGHTA, CDR2 FQGNSA. For the CDR3, the DNA is TGTGCCAGCAGCTTAGGCAGGCTAAGGGAGACCCAGTACTTC. Residues: CASSLGRLRETQYF.

The J gene is TRBJ1-1, the V gene TRBV27; possible D gene TRBD1, 5 bases. The CDR3 runs 13 residues. Deletions cut 5 bases from V and 1 base from J, with 8 bases between. Germline CDR1 is MNHEY and CDR2 is SMNVEV (reference sequence). This CDR3 is CASSGRANTEAFF. The CDR3 DNA follows: TGTGCCAGCAGTGGCAGGGCGAACACTGAAGCTTTCTTT.